This TCR beta chain originates from a study of CD8 T cells in Susac syndrome. Sequencing of TCR beta drew on CD8+ and CD4+ T cells from blood. The TEMRA cells underwent FACS enrichment, while the CD8+ and CD4+ T cells underwent negative isolation. After removal of 4 bases from V and 4 bases from J, the junction contained 8 bases not matched to a gene. Germline V CDR1 and CDR2: LNHDA, SQIVND (reference sequence). CDR3 size: 15 residues. Random hexamers served to reverse transcribe about 0.45 to 1 ug RNA. Across 54 Vbeta and 13 Jbeta, immunoSEQ multiplex PCR amplified TCR beta CDR3. TCRdb re-derived calls from the immunoSEQ multiplex PCR reads in MiXCR, one entry per CDR3 protein. The sample has about 73,000 distinct CDR3 sequences; roughly 94% are singletons.

The chain employs TRBV19 and TRBJ2-7, with 9 bases identical to TRBD2. Input material: CD8+ T cells from PBMCs. The TCR comes from a human donor with multiple sclerosis. CDR3 bases: TGTGCCAGTAGTAGGACTAGCGCGAGAGGGTACGAGCAGTACTTC. Protein: CASSRTSARGYEQYF.